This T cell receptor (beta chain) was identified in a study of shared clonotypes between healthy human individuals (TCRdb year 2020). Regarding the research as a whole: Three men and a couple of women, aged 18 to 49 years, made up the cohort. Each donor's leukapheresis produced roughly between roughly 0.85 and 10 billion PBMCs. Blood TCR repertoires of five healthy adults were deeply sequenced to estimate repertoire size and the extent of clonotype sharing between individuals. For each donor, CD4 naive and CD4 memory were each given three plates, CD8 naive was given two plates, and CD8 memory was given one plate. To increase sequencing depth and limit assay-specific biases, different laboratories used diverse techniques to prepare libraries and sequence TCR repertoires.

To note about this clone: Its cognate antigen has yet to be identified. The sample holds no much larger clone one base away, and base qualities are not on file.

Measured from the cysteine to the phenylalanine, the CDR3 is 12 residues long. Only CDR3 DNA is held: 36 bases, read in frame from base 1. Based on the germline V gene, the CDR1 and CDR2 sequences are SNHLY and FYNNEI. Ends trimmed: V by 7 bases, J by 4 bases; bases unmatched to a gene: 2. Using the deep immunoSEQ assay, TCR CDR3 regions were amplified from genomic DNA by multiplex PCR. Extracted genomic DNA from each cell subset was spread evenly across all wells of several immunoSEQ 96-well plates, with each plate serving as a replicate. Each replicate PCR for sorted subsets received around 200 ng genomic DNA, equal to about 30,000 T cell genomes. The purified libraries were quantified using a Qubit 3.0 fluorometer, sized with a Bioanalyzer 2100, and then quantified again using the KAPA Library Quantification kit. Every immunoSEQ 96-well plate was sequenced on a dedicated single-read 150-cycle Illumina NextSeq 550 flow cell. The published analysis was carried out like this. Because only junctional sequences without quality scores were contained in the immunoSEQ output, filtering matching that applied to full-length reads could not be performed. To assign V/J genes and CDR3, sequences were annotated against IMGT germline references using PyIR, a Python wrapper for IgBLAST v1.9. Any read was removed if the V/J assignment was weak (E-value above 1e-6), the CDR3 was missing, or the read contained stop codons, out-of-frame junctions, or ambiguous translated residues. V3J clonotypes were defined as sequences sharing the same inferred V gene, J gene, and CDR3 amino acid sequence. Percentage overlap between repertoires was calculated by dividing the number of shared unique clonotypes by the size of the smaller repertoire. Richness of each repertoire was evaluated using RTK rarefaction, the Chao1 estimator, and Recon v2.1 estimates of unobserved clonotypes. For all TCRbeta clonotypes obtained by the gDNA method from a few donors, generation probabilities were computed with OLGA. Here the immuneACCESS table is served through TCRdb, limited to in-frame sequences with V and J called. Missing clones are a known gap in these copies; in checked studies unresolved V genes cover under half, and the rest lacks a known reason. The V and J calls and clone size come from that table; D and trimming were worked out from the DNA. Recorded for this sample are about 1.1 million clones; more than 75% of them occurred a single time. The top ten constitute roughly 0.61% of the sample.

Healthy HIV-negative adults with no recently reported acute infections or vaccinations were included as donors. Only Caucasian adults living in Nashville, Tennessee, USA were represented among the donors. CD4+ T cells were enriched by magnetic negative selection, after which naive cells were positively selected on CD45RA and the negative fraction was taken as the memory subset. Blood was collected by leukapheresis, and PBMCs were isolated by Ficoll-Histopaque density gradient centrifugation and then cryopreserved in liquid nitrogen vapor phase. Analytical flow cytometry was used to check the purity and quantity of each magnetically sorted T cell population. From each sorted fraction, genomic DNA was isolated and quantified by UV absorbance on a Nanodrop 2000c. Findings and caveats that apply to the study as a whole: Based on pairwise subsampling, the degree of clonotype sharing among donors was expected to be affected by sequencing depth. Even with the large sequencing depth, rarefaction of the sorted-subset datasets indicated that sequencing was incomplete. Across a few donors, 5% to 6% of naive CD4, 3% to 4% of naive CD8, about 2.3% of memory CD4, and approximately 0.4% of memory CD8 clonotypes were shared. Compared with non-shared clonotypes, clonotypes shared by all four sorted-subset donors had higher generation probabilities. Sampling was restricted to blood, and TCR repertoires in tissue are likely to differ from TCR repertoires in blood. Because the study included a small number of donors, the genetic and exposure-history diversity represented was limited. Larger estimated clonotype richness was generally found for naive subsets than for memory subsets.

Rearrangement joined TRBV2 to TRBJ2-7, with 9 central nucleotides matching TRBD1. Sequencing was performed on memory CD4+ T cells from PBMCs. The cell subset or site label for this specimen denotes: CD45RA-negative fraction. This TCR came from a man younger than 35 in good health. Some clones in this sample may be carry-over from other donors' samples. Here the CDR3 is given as CASIDRGYEQYF. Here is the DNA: TGTGCCAGCATAGACAGGGGGTACGAGCAGTACTTC.